This TCR beta chain was documented in a study of blood T cell repertoires in COVID-19. Only in-frame clones appear in the TCRdb table, and some are missing; sequencing was by immunoSEQ multiplex PCR. Among about 100,000 clones listed, about 86% were seen once. Germline loops: CDR1 SGHRS, CDR2 YFSETQ. This CDR3 spans 13 amino acids. Between the trimmed V and J ends, which lost 4 bases and 8 bases, there was a span of 13 bases. Sequences were obtained from peripheral blood. The sequence derives from a woman aged 55-70 years in a cohort sampled during active or convalescent COVID-19. This sequence joins TRBV5-1 and TRBJ2-1; D ambiguous. In nucleotides, the CDR3 is TGCGCCAGCAGCCGCCTCCCCACGGATGAGCAGTTCTTC. It yields the protein CASSRLPTDEQFF.